The T cell receptor beta chain described here comes from a study of T cells after yellow fever vaccination. Overall study findings and caveats: The CD4 and CD8 compartments had a small share of their clonotypes in common. A large majority of primary-vaccination clones showed up again after the booster (roughly 96% CD4, 88% CD8). Contamination by abundant bulk-population clonotypes could be present in FACS-sorted repertoires.

Trimming left V 4 bases short and J 7 bases short, with 16 bases between. Looked up from germline, CDR1 is SGHTA and CDR2 is FQGNSA. The CDR3 sequence is 14 residues long. Concerning this clonotype itself: The antigen remains undetermined.

TCR cDNA was made by 5'RACE template switching, adding a universal primer site and UMIs. From the 5' RACE reads, TCRdb called clonotypes with MiXCR, one entry per CDR3 protein. The table records 500,000 to 550,000 distinct CDR3 sequences, just over 20% of them present only once. V and J are TRBV7-2 and TRBJ2-5; tentative D call: TRBD2 (6 bases). The sequence was obtained from a man between 18 and 35 years old who received the YFV17D yellow fever vaccine. The sample consisted of PBMCs, taken around 3 weeks after the first yellow fever vaccination. CDR3 nucleotides: TGTGCCAGCAGCTCGGAGACTAGATCGGGGACCCAGTACTTC. Protein product: CASSSETRSGTQYF.